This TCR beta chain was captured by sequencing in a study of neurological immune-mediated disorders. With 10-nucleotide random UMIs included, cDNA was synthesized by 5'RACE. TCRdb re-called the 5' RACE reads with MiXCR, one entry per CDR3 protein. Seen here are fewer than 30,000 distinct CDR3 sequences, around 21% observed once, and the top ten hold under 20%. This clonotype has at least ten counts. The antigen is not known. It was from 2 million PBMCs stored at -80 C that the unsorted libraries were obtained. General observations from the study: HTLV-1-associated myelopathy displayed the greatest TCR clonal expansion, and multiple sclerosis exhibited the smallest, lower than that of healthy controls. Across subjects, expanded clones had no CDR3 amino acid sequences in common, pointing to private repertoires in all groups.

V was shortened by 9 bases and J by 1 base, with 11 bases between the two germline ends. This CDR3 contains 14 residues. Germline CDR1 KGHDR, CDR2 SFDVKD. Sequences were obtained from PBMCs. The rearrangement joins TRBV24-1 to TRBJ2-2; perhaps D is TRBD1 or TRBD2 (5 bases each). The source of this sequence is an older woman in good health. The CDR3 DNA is TGTGCCACCGGCCCGGGACGGAACACCGGGGAGCTGTTTTTT. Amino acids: CATGPGRNTGELFF.